The clone carrying this T cell receptor beta chain was seen a single time. Its specificity is unknown. Using immunoSEQ multiplex PCR, the repertoire was profiled, and TCRdb retains in-frame clones only, with some absent. The repertoire consists of 150,000 to 160,000 clones, with about 82% occurring once and the leading ten covering around 2.1%. The entry originates in a study of cytomegalovirus exposure and HLA in healthy donors. Turning to the study itself: It was reported in a later analysis that the same platform had been used for the 120 or so validation repertoires as for the approximately 700 first-cohort repertoires. Findings and limits, study-wide: With high specificity and sensitivity, the classifier reportedly diagnosed cytomegalovirus status. The authors confirmed in vitro that a few CMV-associated chains were specific for CMV antigens.

The donors were members of the validation cohort, which comprised around 110 subjects and was separate from the first cohort of some 680 subjects. The sequenced material came from PBMCs. This clonotype was sampled from a human donor in good health.

CDR3 region: CASSPLGQNEKLFF. The CDR3 region has the DNA TGTGCCAGCTCACCTTTGGGACAGAATGAAAAACTGTTTTTT. V and J are TRBV18 and TRBJ1-4; 7 bases are a match to TRBD1. The length of the CDR3 is 14 residues. The germline CDR1 and CDR2 sequences are KGHSH and LQKENI. The V segment lost 3 bases and the J segment 5 bases; nucleotides outside the gene matches: 3.